The source of this T cell receptor beta chain is a study of CD8 T cells in ankylosing spondylitis. TCRdb itself ran the 5' RACE reads through MiXCR, one entry per CDR3 protein. This table holds around 150,000 distinct CDR3 sequences, about 32% found once. Study-wide findings and caveats: Ankylosing spondylitis blood appeared to carry a characteristic TCR beta motif of roughly eight highly homologous variants.

Regarding this clonotype: Antigen unknown.

V lost 11 bases and J lost 1; bases outside the gene matches: 6. The CDR3 length is 13 residues. Germline V gene sequence: CDR1 SGHTA, CDR2 FQGNSA. The TCR originated in a male donor with ankylosing spondylitis. The specimen was synovial fluid, either unsorted or a sorted T cell fraction (not recorded which). The chain has TRBV7-2 and TRBJ2-3, with 7 bases identical to TRBD2. The CDR3 loop is CAGGRGGTDTQYF. The CDR3 DNA follows: TGTGCCGGCGGGAGAGGCGGCACAGATACGCAGTATTTT.